This T cell receptor (beta chain) was captured in a study of beta chain features in type 1 diabetes. The study's findings and limits: Moderate but significant shortening of TCRB CDR3s was recorded in all four CD4+ subsets from Type 1 diabetes patients.

In its sample, this clone was seen a few times. No antigen is known for it. cDNA synthesis used the whole RNA isolate, giving expressed TCRB sequences. Sequenced by immunoSEQ multiplex PCR; TCRdb stores in-frame clones only, minus some. Altogether about 650,000 clones are present, 9.5% to 15% being singletons, with the ten largest covering 0.09% to 0.15%. V dropped 6 bases and J dropped 1 base, with 9 bases sitting between them. The V gene's germline CDR1 is LNHDA and CDR2 SQIVND (reference sequence). This CDR3 comprises 13 residues. Sequences were obtained from naive CD4+ T cells from blood. The sequence was collected from a man in his thirties or forties with type 1 diabetes. The chain links TRBV19 to TRBJ1-1, with D hard to call. The CDR3 loop is CASSPTGNTEAFF. Written as DNA, the CDR3 is TGTGCCAGTAGCCCGACCGGGAACACTGAAGCTTTCTTT.